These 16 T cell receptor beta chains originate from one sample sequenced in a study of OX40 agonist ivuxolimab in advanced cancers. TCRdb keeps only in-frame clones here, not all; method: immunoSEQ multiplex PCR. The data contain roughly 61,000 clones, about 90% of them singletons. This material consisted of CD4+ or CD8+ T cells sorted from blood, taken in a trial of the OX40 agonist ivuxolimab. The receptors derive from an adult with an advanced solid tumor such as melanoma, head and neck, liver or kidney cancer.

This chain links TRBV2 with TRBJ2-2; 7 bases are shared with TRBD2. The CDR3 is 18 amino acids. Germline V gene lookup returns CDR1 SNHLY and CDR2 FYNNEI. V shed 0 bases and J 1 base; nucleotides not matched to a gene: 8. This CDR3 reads CASSEAPPGRGNTGELFF. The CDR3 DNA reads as TGTGCCAGCAGTGAAGCCCCGCCGGGGAGGGGGAACACCGGGGAGCTGTTTTTT.

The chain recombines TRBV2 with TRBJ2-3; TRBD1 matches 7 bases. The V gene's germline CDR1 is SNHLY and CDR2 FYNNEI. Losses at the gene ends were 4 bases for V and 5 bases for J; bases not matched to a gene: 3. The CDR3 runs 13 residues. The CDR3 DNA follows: TGTGCCAGCAGTGCACAGGGGAAAGATACGCAGTATTTT. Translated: CASSAQGKDTQYF.

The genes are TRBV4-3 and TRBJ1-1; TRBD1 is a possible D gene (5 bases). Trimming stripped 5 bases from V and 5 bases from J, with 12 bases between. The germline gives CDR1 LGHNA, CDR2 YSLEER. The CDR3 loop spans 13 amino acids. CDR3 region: CASSGTGWTEAFF. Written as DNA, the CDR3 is TGCGCCAGCAGCGGGACGGGCTGGACTGAAGCTTTCTTT.

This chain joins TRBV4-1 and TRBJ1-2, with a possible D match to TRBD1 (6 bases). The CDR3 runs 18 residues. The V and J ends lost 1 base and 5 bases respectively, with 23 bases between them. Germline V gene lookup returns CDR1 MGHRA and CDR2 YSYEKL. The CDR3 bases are TGCGCCAGCAGCCAAGGGGGGTTAGGGGACACCGGATTTTATGGCTACACCTTC. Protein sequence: CASSQGGLGDTGFYGYTF.

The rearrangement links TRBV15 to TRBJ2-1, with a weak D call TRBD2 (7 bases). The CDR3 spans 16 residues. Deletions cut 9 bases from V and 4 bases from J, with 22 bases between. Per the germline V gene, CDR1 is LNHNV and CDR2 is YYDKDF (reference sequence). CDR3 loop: CATRFQGGGDYNEQFF. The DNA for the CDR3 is TGTGCCACTAGGTTTCAGGGAGGGGGGGATTACAATGAGCAGTTCTTC. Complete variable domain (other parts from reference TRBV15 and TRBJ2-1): DAMVIQNPRYQVTQFGKPVTLSCSQTLNHNVMYWYQQKSSQAPKLLFHYYDKDFNNEADTPDNFQSRRPNTSFCFLDIRSPGLGDTAMYLCATRFQGGGDYNEQFFGPGTRLTVL.

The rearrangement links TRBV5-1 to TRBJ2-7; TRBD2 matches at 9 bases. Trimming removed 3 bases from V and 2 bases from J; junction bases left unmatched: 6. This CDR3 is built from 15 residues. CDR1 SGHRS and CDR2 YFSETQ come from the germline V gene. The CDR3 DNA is TGCGCCAGCAGCTCTACCGGGACTAGCCCCTACGAGCAGTACTTC. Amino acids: CASSSTGTSPYEQYF.

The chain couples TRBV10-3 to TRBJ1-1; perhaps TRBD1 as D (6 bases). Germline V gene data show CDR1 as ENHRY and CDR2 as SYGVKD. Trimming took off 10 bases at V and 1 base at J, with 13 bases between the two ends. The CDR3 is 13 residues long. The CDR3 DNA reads TGTGCCACCACCGTGGGACAGAACACTGAAGCTTTCTTT. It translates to CATTVGQNTEAFF.

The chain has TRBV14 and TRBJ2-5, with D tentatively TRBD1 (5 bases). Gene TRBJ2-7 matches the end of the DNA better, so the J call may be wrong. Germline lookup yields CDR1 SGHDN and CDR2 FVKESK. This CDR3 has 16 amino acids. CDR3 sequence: CASSQDVWGTSYEQYF. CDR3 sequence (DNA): TGTGCCAGCAGCCAAGATGTCTGGGGCACCTCCTACGAGCAGTACTTC.

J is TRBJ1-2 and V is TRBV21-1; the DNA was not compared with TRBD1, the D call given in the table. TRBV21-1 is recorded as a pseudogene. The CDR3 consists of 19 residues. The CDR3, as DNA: TGTGCCAGCAGCAAAGTGTCAGGGGAGCTGGATACGTGCCCCTGCGGCTACACCTTC. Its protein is CASSKVSGELDTCPCGYTF.

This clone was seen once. This CDR3 is CASKGGQGKDSNQPQHF. The CDR3 nucleotides are TGTGCCAGTAAAGGGGGACAGGGAAAGGATAGCAATCAGCCCCAGCATTTT. The chain is built from TRBV19 and TRBJ1-5; 9 nucleotides agree with TRBD1. The trim removed 7 bases at V and 0 bases at J, leaving 10 bases unmatched. Germline V gene lookup returns CDR1 LNHDA and CDR2 SQIVND (reference sequence). The CDR3 has 17 amino acids.

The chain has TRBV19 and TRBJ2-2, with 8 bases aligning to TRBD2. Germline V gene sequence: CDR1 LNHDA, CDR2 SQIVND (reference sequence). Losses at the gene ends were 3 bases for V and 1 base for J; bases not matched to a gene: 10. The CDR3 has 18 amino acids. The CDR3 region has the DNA TGTGCCAGTAGTATGGGTGACATACTAGCGGAGAACACCGGGGAGCTGTTTTTT. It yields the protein CASSMGDILAENTGELFF.

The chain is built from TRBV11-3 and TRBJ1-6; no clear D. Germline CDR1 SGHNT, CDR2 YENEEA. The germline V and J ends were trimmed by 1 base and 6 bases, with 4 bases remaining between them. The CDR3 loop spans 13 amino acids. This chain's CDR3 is CASSLVSNSPLHF. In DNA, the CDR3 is TGTGCCAGCAGCTTAGTCAGTAATTCACCCCTCCACTTT.

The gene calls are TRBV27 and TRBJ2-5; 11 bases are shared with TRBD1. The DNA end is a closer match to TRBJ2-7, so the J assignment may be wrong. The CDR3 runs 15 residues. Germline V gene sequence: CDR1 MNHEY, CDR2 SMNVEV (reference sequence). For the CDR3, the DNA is TGTGCCAGCAAAGCGCGTGGACAGGGGGCATACGAGCAGTACTTC. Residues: CASKARGQGAYEQYF.

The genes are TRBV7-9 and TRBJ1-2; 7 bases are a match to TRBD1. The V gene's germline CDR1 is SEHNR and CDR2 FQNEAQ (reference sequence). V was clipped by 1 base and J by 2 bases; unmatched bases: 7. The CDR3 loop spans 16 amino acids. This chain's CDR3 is CASSLEGGKLNYGYTF. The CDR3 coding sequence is TGTGCCAGCAGCTTAGAAGGGGGCAAACTCAACTATGGCTACACCTTC.

For the CDR3, the DNA is TGTGCCAGCAGCTTGGTGTGGAACACTGAAGCTTTCTTT. This gives the protein CASSLVWNTEAFF. This chain joins TRBV5-4 and TRBJ1-1; D remains ambiguous. This CDR3 region has 13 residues. The V end lost 0 bases, the J end lost 1 base, and 4 bases lay between the germline ends. CDR1 is SGHNT and CDR2 is YYREEE in the germline V gene (reference sequence).

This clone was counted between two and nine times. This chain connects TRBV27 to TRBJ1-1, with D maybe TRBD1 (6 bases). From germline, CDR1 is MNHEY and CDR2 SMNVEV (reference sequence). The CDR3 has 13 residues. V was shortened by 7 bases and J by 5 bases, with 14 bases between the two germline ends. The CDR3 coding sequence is TGTGCCAGCAAAAAGGAGGGGGAGACTGAAGCTTTCTTT. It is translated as CASKKEGETEAFF.